This T cell receptor (beta chain) was recorded in a study of cytomegalovirus exposure and HLA in healthy donors. Study conclusions and caveats: Association of a missense DCLRE1C variant with TCR beta V- and J-gene trimming was reported in a later analysis. TCR beta sequences numbering more than 15,000 were associated with HLA alleles at 0.05 false discovery rate in a later analysis.

As for this clone: The target antigen is unknown.

The PCR used 60 Vbeta and 13 Jbeta primers. Some clones are missing from TCRdb's copy, which holds only in-frame ones; the method was immunoSEQ multiplex PCR. This sample carries about 94,000 clones, roughly four fifths of them seen once, and the ten largest clones take approximately 10%. V gave up 2 bases and J gave up 4 bases; unmatched junction bases: 17. Per germline, CDR1 LNHDA and CDR2 SQIVND (reference sequence). The CDR3 spans 19 residues. Material: PBMCs. The rearrangement uses TRBV19 and TRBJ1-1; 9 bases are shared with TRBD1. This receptor was identified in a human donor in good health. The CDR3, as DNA: TGTGCCAGTAGTATAACGGCCCGGACAGGGGTGGGAGGAACCACTGAAGCTTTCTTT. Its translation: CASSITARTGVGGTTEAFF.